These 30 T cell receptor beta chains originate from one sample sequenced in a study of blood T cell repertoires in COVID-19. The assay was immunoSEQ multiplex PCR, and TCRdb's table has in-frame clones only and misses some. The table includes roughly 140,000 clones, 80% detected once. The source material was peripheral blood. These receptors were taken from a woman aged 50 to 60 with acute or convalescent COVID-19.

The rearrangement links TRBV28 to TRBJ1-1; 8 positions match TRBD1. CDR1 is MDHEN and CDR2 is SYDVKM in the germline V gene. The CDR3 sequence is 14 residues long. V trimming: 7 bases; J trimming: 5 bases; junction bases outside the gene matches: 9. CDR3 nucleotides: TGTGCCAGCACGCTCGGACAGGGTTTAACTGAAGCTTTCTTT. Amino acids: CASTLGQGLTEAFF.

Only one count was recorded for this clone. This chain's CDR3 is CASSSGTSGGLNEQFF. The DNA of the CDR3 is TGTGCCAGCAGCTCCGGGACTAGCGGGGGACTCAATGAGCAGTTCTTC. This chain uses TRBV7-3 with TRBJ2-1; 14 bases line up with TRBD2. V was clipped by 4 bases and J by 6 bases; unmatched bases: 5. Germline V gene sequence: CDR1 SGHTA, CDR2 FQGTGA. The CDR3 is 16 residues long.

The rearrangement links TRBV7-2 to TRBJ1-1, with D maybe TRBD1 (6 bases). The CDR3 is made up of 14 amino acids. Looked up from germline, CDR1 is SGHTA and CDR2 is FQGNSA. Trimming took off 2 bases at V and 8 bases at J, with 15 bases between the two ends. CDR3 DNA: TGTGCCAGCAGCTTAACGGGGGGGGCAGACGAAGCTTTCTTT. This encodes CASSLTGGADEAFF.

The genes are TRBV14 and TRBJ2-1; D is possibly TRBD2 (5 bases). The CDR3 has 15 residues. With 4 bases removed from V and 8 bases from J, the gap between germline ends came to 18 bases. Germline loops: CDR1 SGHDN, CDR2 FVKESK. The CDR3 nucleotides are TGTGCCAGCAGCCCCCCGGGGAGATTTGATGATGAGCAGTTCTTC. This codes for CASSPPGRFDDEQFF.

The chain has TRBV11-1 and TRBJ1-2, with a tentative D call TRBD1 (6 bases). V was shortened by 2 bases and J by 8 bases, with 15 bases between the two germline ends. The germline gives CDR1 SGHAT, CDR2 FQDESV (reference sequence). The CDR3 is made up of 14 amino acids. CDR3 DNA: TGTGCCAGCAGCTTAATCGATGGGGGACAAGGCTACACCTTC. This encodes CASSLIDGGQGYTF.

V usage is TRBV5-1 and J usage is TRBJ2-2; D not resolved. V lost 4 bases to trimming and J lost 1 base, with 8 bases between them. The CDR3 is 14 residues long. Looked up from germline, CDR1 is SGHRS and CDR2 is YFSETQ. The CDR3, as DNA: TGCGCCAGCAGCGACCAGGTGAACACCGGGGAGCTGTTTTTT. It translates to CASSDQVNTGELFF. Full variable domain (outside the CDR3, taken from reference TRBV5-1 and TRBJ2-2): KAGVTQTPRYLIKTRGQQVTLSCSPISGHRSVSWYQQTPGQGLQFLFEYFSETQRNKGNFPGRFSGRQFSNSRSEMNVSTLELGDSALYLCASSDQVNTGELFFGEGSRLTVL.

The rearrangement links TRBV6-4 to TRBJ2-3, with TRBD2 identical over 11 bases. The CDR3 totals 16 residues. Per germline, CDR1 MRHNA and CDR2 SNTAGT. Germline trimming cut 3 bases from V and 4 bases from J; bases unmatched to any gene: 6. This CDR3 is CASSDLTSGAADTQYF. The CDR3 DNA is TGTGCCAGCAGTGATTTGACTAGCGGGGCGGCAGATACGCAGTATTTT.

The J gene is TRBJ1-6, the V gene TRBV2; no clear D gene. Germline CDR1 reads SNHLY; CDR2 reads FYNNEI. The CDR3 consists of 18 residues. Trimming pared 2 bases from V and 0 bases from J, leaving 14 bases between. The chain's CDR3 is CASSEYGGTSSYNSPLHF. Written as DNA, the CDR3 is TGTGCCAGCAGTGAATACGGAGGTACAAGCTCCTATAATTCACCCCTCCACTTT.

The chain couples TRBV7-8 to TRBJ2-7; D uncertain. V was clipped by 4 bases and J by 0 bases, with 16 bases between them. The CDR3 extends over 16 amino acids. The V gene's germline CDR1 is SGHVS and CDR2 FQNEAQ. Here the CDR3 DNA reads TGTGCCAGCAGCTCCCGCTTCGGGTCTACCTCCTACGAGCAGTACTTC. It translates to CASSSRFGSTSYEQYF.

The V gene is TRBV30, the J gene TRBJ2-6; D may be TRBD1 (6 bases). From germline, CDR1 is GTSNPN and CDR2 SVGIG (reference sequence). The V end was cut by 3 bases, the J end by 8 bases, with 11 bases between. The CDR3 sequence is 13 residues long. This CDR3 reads CAWRGGRSNVLTF. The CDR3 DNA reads TGTGCCTGGAGAGGGGGTAGGTCCAACGTCCTGACTTTC.

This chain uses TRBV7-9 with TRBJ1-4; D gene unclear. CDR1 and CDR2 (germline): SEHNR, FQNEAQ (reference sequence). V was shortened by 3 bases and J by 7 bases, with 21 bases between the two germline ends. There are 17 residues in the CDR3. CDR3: CASSFALSGTIGEKLFF. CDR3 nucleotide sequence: TGTGCCAGCAGCTTCGCGTTATCGGGAACTATAGGTGAAAAACTGTTTTTT.

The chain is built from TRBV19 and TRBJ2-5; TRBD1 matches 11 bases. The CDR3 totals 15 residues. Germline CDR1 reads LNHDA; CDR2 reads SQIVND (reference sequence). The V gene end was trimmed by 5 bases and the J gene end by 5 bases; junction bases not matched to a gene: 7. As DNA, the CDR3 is TGTGCCAGTAGTCCATGGACAGGGGGCTCGGAGACCCAGTACTTC. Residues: CASSPWTGGSETQYF.

The CDR3 region has the DNA TGTGCCAGCCCCCCTAGCGGGGGAGGCACAGATACGCAGTATTTT. Residues: CASPPSGGGTDTQYF. The chain uses TRBV27 and TRBJ2-3; 10 positions agree with TRBD2. The CDR3 spans 15 residues. The ends lost 8 bases at V and 1 base at J; junction bases unmatched: 6. Germline CDR1 MNHEY, CDR2 SMNVEV (reference sequence).

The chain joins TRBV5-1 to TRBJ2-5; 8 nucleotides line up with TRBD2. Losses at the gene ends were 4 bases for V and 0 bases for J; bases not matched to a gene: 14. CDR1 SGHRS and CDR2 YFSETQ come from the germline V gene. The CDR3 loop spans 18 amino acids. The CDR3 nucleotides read TGCGCCAGCAGCAGGGCCCCGGGCGGGGGGACCTACCAAGAGACCCAGTACTTC. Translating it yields CASSRAPGGGTYQETQYF.

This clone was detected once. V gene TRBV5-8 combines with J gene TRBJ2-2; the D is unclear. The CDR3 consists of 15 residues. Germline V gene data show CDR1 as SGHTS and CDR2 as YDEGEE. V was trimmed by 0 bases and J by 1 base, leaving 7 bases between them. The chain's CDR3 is CASSLVAGNTGELFF. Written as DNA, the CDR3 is TGTGCCAGCAGCTTGGTGGCAGGGAACACCGGGGAGCTGTTTTTT.

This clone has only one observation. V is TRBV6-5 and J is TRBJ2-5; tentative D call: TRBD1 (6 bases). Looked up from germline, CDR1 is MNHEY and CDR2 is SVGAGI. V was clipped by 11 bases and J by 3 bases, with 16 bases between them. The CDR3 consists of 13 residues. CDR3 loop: CAGRGKGEETQYF. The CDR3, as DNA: TGTGCCGGACGGGGTAAGGGGGAAGAGACCCAGTACTTC.

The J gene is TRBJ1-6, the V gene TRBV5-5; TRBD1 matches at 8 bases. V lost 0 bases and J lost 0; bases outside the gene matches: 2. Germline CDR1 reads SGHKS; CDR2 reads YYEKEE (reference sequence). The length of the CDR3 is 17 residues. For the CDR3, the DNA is TGTGCCAGCAGCTTGGGGACAGGGAGCTCCTATAATTCACCCCTCCACTTT. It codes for CASSLGTGSSYNSPLHF.

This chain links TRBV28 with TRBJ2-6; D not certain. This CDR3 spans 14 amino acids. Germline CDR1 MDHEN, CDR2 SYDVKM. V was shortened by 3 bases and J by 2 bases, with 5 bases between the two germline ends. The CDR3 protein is CASSFSTGANVLTF. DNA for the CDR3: TGTGCCAGCAGTTTTTCTACTGGGGCCAACGTCCTGACTTTC.

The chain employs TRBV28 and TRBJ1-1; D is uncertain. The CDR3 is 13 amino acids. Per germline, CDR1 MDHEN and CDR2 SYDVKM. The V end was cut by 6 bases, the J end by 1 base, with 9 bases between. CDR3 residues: CASRDTRNTEAFF. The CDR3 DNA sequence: TGTGCCAGCAGAGACACCCGGAACACTGAAGCTTTCTTT. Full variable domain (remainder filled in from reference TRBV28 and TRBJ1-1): DVKVTQSSRYLVKRTGEKVFLECVQDMDHENMFWYRQDPGLGLRLIYFSYDVKMKEKGDIPEGYSVSREKKERFSLILESASTNQTSMYLCASRDTRNTEAFFGQGTRLTVV.

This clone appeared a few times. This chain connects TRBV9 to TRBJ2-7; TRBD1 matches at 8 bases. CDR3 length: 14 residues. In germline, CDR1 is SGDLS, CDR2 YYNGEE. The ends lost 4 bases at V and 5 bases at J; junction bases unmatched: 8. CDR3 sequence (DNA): TGTGCCAGCAGCCAGGGACAGGCTCTCCACGAGCAGTACTTC. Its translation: CASSQGQALHEQYF.

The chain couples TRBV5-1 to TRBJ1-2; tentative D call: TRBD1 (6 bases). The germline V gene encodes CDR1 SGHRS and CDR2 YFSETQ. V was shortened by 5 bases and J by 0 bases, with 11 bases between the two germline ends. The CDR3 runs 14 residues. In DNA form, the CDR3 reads TGCGCCAGCAGAGAACCAGGGGCTAACTATGGCTACACCTTC. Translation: CASREPGANYGYTF.

The CDR3 spells CASRPRMADTQYF. CDR3 nucleotide sequence: TGTGCCAGCAGGCCGCGTATGGCAGATACGCAGTATTTT. J is TRBJ2-3 and V is TRBV6-6; D is ambiguous. The CDR3 covers 13 residues. V gave up 6 bases and J gave up 4 bases, with 11 bases separating them. CDR1 is MNHNY and CDR2 is SVGAGI in the germline V gene (reference sequence).

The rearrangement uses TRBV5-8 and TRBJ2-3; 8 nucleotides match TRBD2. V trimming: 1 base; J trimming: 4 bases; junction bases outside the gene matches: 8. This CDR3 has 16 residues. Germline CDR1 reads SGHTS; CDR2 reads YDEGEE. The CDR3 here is CASSLLRGAEADTQYF. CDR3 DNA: TGTGCCAGCAGCTTGCTGCGGGGGGCGGAGGCAGATACGCAGTATTTT.

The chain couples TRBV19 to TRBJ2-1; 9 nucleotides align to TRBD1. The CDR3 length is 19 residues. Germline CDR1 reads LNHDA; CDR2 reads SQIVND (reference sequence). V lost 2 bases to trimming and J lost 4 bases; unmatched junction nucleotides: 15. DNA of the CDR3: TGTGCCAGTAGTATACGGTCGGGTCAGGACAGGGGACCTTACAATGAGCAGTTCTTC. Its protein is CASSIRSGQDRGPYNEQFF.

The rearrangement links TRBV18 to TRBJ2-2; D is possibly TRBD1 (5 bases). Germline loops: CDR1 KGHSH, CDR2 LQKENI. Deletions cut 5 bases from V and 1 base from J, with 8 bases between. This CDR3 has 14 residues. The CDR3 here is CASSYQGNTGELFF. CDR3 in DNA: TGTGCCAGCTCATACCAGGGGAACACCGGGGAGCTGTTTTTT.

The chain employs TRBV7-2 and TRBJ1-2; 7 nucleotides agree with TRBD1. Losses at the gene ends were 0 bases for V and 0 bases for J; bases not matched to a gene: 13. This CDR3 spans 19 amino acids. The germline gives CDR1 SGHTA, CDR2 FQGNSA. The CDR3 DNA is TGTGCCAGCAGCTTAGCGTACGTCGACAGGGAATTTACTAACTATGGCTACACCTTC. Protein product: CASSLAYVDREFTNYGYTF.

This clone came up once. CDR3 sequence reads: CASSLSTGLNEKLFF. In nucleotides, the CDR3 is TGTGCCAGCAGCTTAAGCACAGGGTTGAATGAAAAACTGTTTTTT. V is TRBV7-9 and J is TRBJ1-4; TRBD1 is a possible D gene (6 bases). V lost 2 bases to trimming and J lost 5 bases, with 12 bases between them. Germline lookup yields CDR1 SEHNR and CDR2 FQNEAQ (reference sequence). This CDR3 spans 15 amino acids.

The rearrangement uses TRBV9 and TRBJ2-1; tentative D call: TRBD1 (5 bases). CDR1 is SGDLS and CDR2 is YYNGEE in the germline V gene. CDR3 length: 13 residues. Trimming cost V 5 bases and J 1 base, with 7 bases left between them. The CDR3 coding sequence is TGTGCCAGCAGGTCAGGGTCCTACAATGAGCAGTTCTTC. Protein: CASRSGSYNEQFF.

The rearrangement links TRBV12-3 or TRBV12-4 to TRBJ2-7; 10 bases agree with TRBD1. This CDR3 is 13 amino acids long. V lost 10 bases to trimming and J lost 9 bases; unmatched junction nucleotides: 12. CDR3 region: CATALDRGNRQYF. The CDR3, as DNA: TGTGCCACCGCCCTGGACAGGGGGAATCGGCAGTACTTC.

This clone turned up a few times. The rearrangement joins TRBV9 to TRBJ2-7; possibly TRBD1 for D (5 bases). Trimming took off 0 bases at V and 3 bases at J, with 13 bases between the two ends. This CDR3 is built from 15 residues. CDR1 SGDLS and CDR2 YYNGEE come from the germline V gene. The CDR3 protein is CASSVGVGAFYEQYF. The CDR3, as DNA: TGTGCCAGCAGCGTAGGGGTAGGGGCTTTCTACGAGCAGTACTTC.